Presented here are 32 T cell receptor beta chains from one specimen sequenced in a study of cytomegalovirus exposure and HLA in healthy donors (dated by TCRdb to about 2017). Library creation used the immunoSEQ multiplex PCR assay. For the multiplex PCR, a mixture combining 60 forward primers for TCR Vbeta segments and 13 reverse primers for TCR Jbeta segments was used. In its TCRdb copy, this immuneACCESS table keeps in-frame sequences only and misses some clones. Where compared with another copy, unresolved V genes explain less than half of these, and the others have no known cause. The table of this sample itemizes roughly 50,000 clones. The ten largest clonotypes hold around an eighth of the sample. The specimen was PBMCs. The receptors stem from a woman aged 60 to 75 in good health and CMV-seropositive.

The chain couples TRBV10-1 to TRBJ2-7; the match to TRBD1 covers 7 bases. V shed 10 bases and J 1 base; nucleotides not matched to a gene: 1. The CDR3 length is 11 residues. Germline-derived CDR1 and CDR2 are WNHNN and SYGVQD (reference sequence). The CDR3 nucleotides read TGCGCCACGGGACAGTCCTACGAGCAGTACTTC. It specifies CATGQSYEQYF.

The chain carries TRBV7-2 and TRBJ1-2, with 7 bases that match TRBD1. In germline, CDR1 is SGHTA, CDR2 FQGNSA. V lost 1 base, J lost 2 bases, and 4 bases stayed unmatched. The CDR3 spans 15 residues. The CDR3 spells CASSLGGGGNYGYTF. In DNA form, the CDR3 reads TGTGCCAGCAGCTTAGGAGGGGGCGGCAACTATGGCTACACCTTC.

The chain uses TRBV15 and TRBJ1-3, with a tentative D call TRBD1 (5 bases). Germline CDR1 reads LNHNV; CDR2 reads YYDKDF (reference sequence). Trimming removed 2 bases from V and 2 bases from J, with 7 bases in between. This CDR3 region has 14 residues. The chain's CDR3 is CATSRQGTGNTIYF. The CDR3 DNA is TGTGCCACCAGCAGACAGGGTACTGGAAACACCATATATTTT.

This chain uses TRBV11-3 with TRBJ1-2, with 7 bases aligning to TRBD1. The CDR3 consists of 15 residues. The ends lost 4 bases at V and 4 bases at J; junction bases unmatched: 9. CDR1 is SGHNT and CDR2 is YENEEA in the germline V gene. In DNA, the CDR3 is TGTGCCAGCAGCTCCCGGGACAGCGAATTCTATGGCTACACCTTC. It codes for CASSSRDSEFYGYTF.

V usage is TRBV6-1 and J usage is TRBJ2-5, with a tentative D call TRBD1 (6 bases). CDR3 length: 16 amino acids. In germline, CDR1 is MNHNS, CDR2 SASEGT. Trimming stripped 4 bases from V and 2 bases from J, with 17 bases between. The CDR3 reads CASSGTGQYRQETQYF. CDR3 sequence (DNA): TGTGCCAGCAGTGGAACTGGACAGTACAGGCAAGAGACCCAGTACTTC.

The chain joins TRBV4-1 to TRBJ2-7; 9 nucleotides match TRBD1. CDR3 length: 14 residues. Germline lookup yields CDR1 MGHRA and CDR2 YSYEKL. With V trimmed by 4 bases and J by 3 bases, 4 bases remained unmatched. The CDR3 coding sequence is TGCGCCAGCAGCCTTCGACAGGGGGTCTACGAGCAGTACTTC. This codes for CASSLRQGVYEQYF.

Comment on this clone: The junction shows a germline mismatch at one end, possibly a read error. The chain couples TRBV5-6 to TRBJ1-1; weak D call: TRBD1 (6 bases). The CDR3 covers 15 residues. Looked up from germline, CDR1 is SGHDT and CDR2 is YYEEEE. The DNA of the CDR3 is TGTGCCAGCAGCCGGCGGACAGAAAGGAGCACTGAAGATTTCTTT. This translates into CASSRRTERSTEDFF.

This chain links TRBV7-9 with TRBJ2-2; TRBD1 agrees at 9 bases. The CDR3 is made up of 16 amino acids. The V and J ends lost 5 bases and 4 bases, in that order; junction bases with no gene match: 8. Germline V gene data show CDR1 as SEHNR and CDR2 as FQNEAQ (reference sequence). CDR3 residues: CASSATGGLGTGELFF. DNA of the CDR3: TGTGCCAGCAGCGCTACAGGGGGCCTCGGCACCGGGGAGCTGTTTTTT.

This rearrangement joins TRBV5-1 to TRBJ1-4, with D maybe TRBD1 (5 bases). The germline V gene has CDR1 SGHRS and CDR2 YFSETQ. There are 14 residues in the CDR3. V was shortened by 6 bases and J by 4 bases, with 13 bases between the two germline ends. CDR3 nucleotide sequence: TGCGCCAGCATGGGGGGAATGGGTAATGAAAAACTGTTTTTT. Its protein is CASMGGMGNEKLFF.

This chain links TRBV5-1 with TRBJ1-1; D uncertain. CDR3 length: 13 residues. The germline CDR1 and CDR2 sequences are SGHRS and YFSETQ. The V end lost 2 bases, the J end lost 5 bases, and 10 bases lay between the germline ends. CDR3 amino acids: CASSLEGRTEAFF. CDR3 sequence (DNA): TGCGCCAGCAGCTTAGAGGGAAGGACTGAAGCTTTCTTT.

The rearrangement uses TRBV5-6 and TRBJ1-2; 7 positions agree with TRBD1. This CDR3 is built from 14 residues. In germline, CDR1 is SGHDT, CDR2 YYEEEE. Trimming cost V 6 bases and J 5 bases; bases outside gene matches: 10. CDR3 residues: CASTTSGQTYGYTF. The CDR3 bases are TGTGCCAGCACCACGTCGGGACAGACTTATGGCTACACCTTC.

The J gene is TRBJ1-1, the V gene TRBV27, with a possible D match to TRBD1 (5 bases). V lost 3 bases to trimming and J lost 1 base, with 9 bases between them. Germline-derived CDR1 and CDR2 are MNHEY and SMNVEV (reference sequence). The CDR3 totals 14 residues. CDR3 loop: CASSLGRQNTEAFF. Here the CDR3 DNA reads TGTGCCAGCAGTTTGGGGCGTCAGAACACTGAAGCTTTCTTT.

This CDR3 reads CASSLLAGGQETQYF. In nucleotides, the CDR3 is TGTGCCAGCAGCTTACTAGCAGGGGGGCAAGAGACCCAGTACTTC. The chain combines TRBV7-2 with TRBJ2-5; possibly TRBD1 for D (7 bases). The germline V gene encodes CDR1 SGHTA and CDR2 FQGNSA. This CDR3 region has 15 residues. V was trimmed by 2 bases and J by 2 bases, leaving 12 bases between them.

V gene TRBV18 combines with J gene TRBJ2-2; 7 bases agree with TRBD1. Germline lookup yields CDR1 KGHSH and CDR2 LQKENI. CDR3 length: 15 amino acids. The V segment lost 5 bases and the J segment 4 bases; nucleotides outside the gene matches: 7. In DNA, the CDR3 is TGTGCCAGCTCAATACAGGGGACGGGCACCGGGGAGCTGTTTTTT. Translating it yields CASSIQGTGTGELFF.

The chain links TRBV9 to TRBJ2-7; D might be TRBD1 (5 bases). The germline V gene encodes CDR1 SGDLS and CDR2 YYNGEE. The length of the CDR3 is 13 residues. V lost 3 bases, J lost 6 bases, and 13 bases lay in between. The CDR3 bases are TGTGCCAGCAGCGAAGGACAAACCTGCGAGCAGTACTTC. Protein product: CASSEGQTCEQYF.

The chain carries TRBV5-6 and TRBJ1-4, with 9 bases fitting TRBD1. This CDR3 has 15 residues. After removal of 3 bases from V and 5 bases from J, the junction contained 5 bases not matched to a gene. Per germline, CDR1 SGHDT and CDR2 YYEEEE. CDR3 in amino acids: CASSYTGGGNEKLFF. The CDR3 DNA reads TGTGCCAGCAGCTATACAGGGGGCGGAAATGAAAAACTGTTTTTT.

The genes are TRBV19 and TRBJ1-1; TRBD1 aligns across 8 bases. In germline, CDR1 is LNHDA, CDR2 SQIVND (reference sequence). Trimming removed 1 base from V and 6 bases from J; junction bases left unmatched: 4. This CDR3 comprises 14 residues. The CDR3 region is CASSIGQGFAEAFF. The CDR3 nucleotides are TGTGCCAGTAGTATAGGACAGGGGTTTGCTGAAGCTTTCTTT.

The rearrangement links TRBV15 to TRBJ2-5, with 9 bases that match TRBD2. The V gene end was trimmed by 1 base and the J gene end by 4 bases; junction bases not matched to a gene: 10. CDR1 and CDR2 from the germline V gene are LNHNV and YYDKDF (reference sequence). There are 17 residues in the CDR3. CDR3 protein: CATSRGGAGGVSETQYF. CDR3 sequence (DNA): TGTGCCACCAGCAGAGGGGGAGCGGGGGGAGTGTCAGAGACCCAGTACTTC.

Note on this clone: A read error may produce the germline difference seen at one junction end. The V and J genes are TRBV5-1 and TRBJ2-7; perhaps TRBD2 as D (5 bases). This CDR3 is 13 amino acids long. The germline CDR1 and CDR2 sequences are SGHRS and YFSETQ. Here the CDR3 reads CASSSSFGVEGNF. CDR3 nucleotides: TGCGCCAGCAGCTCATCCTTTGGGGTCGAGGGCAACTTC.

The chain couples TRBV29-1 to TRBJ1-2; 8 bases line up with TRBD1. Germline V CDR1 and CDR2: SQVTM, ANQGSEA. This CDR3 region has 13 residues. V trimming: 2 bases; J trimming: 8 bases; junction bases outside the gene matches: 7. CDR3 region: CSVEWQGARGYTF. The CDR3 nucleotides read TGCAGCGTTGAATGGCAGGGGGCTAGGGGCTACACCTTC.

This sequence joins TRBV5-5 and TRBJ1-2; TRBD1 agrees at 7 bases. Germline trimming cut 1 base from V and 3 bases from J; bases unmatched to any gene: 3. The CDR3 totals 14 residues. Germline CDR1 SGHKS, CDR2 YYEKEE (reference sequence). This chain's CDR3 is CASSLIDRDYGYTF. For the CDR3, the DNA is TGTGCCAGCAGCTTGATTGACAGGGACTATGGCTACACCTTC.

This chain connects TRBV9 to TRBJ2-7; D gene ambiguous. Germline V gene data show CDR1 as SGDLS and CDR2 as YYNGEE. This CDR3 region has 14 residues. The ends were cut back, 3 bases at V and 1 base at J, with 11 bases in the middle. CDR3 DNA: TGTGCCAGCAGCGAAAAATCGGGTTCCTACGAGCAGTACTTC. Encoded protein: CASSEKSGSYEQYF.

The CDR3 reads CASSVGSGTEAFF. CDR3 DNA sequence: TGTGCCAGCAGCGTAGGGTCGGGCACTGAAGCTTTCTTT. The chain recombines TRBV9 with TRBJ1-1; D unresolved. CDR1 SGDLS and CDR2 YYNGEE come from the germline V gene. The CDR3 loop spans 13 amino acids. Trimming took 0 bases from V and 4 from J, leaving 7 bases between them.

This chain joins TRBV27 and TRBJ2-5; D is perhaps TRBD1 (6 bases). Trimming cost V 5 bases and J 7 bases, with 20 bases left between them. The germline V gene encodes CDR1 MNHEY and CDR2 SMNVEV (reference sequence). This CDR3 spans 15 amino acids. The CDR3 loop reads CASSPTAGAWGTQYF. In nucleotides, the CDR3 is TGTGCCAGCAGTCCTACGGCAGGGGCTTGGGGGACCCAGTACTTC.

The chain is built from TRBV6-1 and TRBJ2-7; tentative D call: TRBD1 (6 bases). Germline V gene sequence: CDR1 MNHNS, CDR2 SASEGT. CDR3 length: 14 amino acids. Trimming took 7 bases from V and 0 from J, leaving 13 bases between them. CDR3 bases: TGTGCCAGCATTATAGACAGGACCTCCTACGAGCAGTACTTC. Its translation is CASIIDRTSYEQYF.

V and J are TRBV5-8 and TRBJ2-7; perhaps TRBD2 as D (6 bases). The CDR3 loop spans 14 amino acids. V was cut by 5 bases and J by 6 bases, with 18 bases left in between. Per the germline V gene, CDR1 is SGHTS and CDR2 is YDEGEE. CDR3 DNA: TGTGCCAGCAGACGCCGGGGGACCGACGGCGAGCAGTACTTC. Translated: CASRRRGTDGEQYF.

The gene calls are TRBV6-5 and TRBJ2-5, with a weak D call TRBD2 (5 bases). Germline assignment: CDR1 MNHEY and CDR2 SVGAGI. Trimming pared 0 bases from V and 2 bases from J, leaving 13 bases between. This CDR3 is 16 amino acids long. The CDR3 spells CASSYSWSGGQETQYF. In nucleotides, the CDR3 is TGTGCCAGCAGTTACTCGTGGAGCGGCGGGCAAGAGACCCAGTACTTC.

V is TRBV12-5 and J is TRBJ1-1; 11 nucleotides line up with TRBD1. With 5 bases clipped from V and 4 bases from J, the junction kept 3 bases outside the gene matches. Germline V CDR1 and CDR2: LGHNT, FRNRAP. CDR3 length: 14 amino acids. This CDR3 is CASGLGQGGTEAFF. CDR3 nucleotide sequence: TGTGCTAGTGGTCTGGGACAGGGGGGCACTGAAGCTTTCTTT.

The genes are TRBV19 and TRBJ1-5; D may be TRBD1 (5 bases). Germline assignment: CDR1 LNHDA and CDR2 SQIVND (reference sequence). The CDR3 contains 18 residues. V was trimmed by 9 bases and J by 2 bases, leaving 26 bases between them. In DNA form, the CDR3 reads TGTGCCAGCAAGAGAGGCCAGGGAAGTAATAAAGGCAATCAGCCCCAGCATTTT. Amino acid sequence: CASKRGQGSNKGNQPQHF.

The CDR3 region is CASSPRTGGANVLTF. CDR3 bases: TGTGCCAGCAGTCCGCGGACAGGGGGGGCCAACGTCCTGACTTTC. The V and J genes are TRBV6-1 and TRBJ2-6; 8 bases are a match to TRBD1. Looked up from germline, CDR1 is MNHNS and CDR2 is SASEGT. CDR3 size: 15 residues. J lost 4 bases, V lost 5 bases, and 4 bases had no gene match.

The chain has TRBV18 and TRBJ2-7; TRBD1 agrees at 7 bases. The CDR3 is 16 amino acids. Germline V gives CDR1 KGHSH, CDR2 LQKENI. The V and J ends lost 4 bases and 3 bases, in that order; junction bases with no gene match: 12. The CDR3 reads CASSLRGQAGDYEQYF. The CDR3 nucleotides are TGTGCCAGCTCACTTCGCGGACAGGCTGGCGACTACGAGCAGTACTTC.

This rearrangement joins TRBV5-1 to TRBJ1-4; 7 nucleotides align to TRBD1. In germline, CDR1 is SGHRS, CDR2 YFSETQ. Germline trimming cut 2 bases from V and 8 bases from J; bases unmatched to any gene: 15. This CDR3 spans 17 amino acids. The CDR3 DNA reads as TGCGCCAGCAGCTTAGGGGGCAGCACCTTATCCAGAGAAAAACTGTTTTTT. It translates to CASSLGGSTLSREKLFF. Together with reference TRBV5-1 and TRBJ1-4, the CDR3 gives the full variable domain: KAGVTQTPRYLIKTRGQQVTLSCSPISGHRSVSWYQQTPGQGLQFLFEYFSETQRNKGNFPGRFSGRQFSNSRSEMNVSTLELGDSALYLCASSLGGSTLSREKLFFGSGTQLSVL.